These 27 T cell receptor beta chains originate from one sample sequenced in a study of post-analysis software for immune sequencing data (dated by TCRdb to 2015 to 2017). The antigens these receptors bind are not known. Preparation of the library involved PCR. Sequencing was performed on an Illumina HiSeq 2500. To reduce PCR and sequencing biases, unique molecular identifiers were built into the TCR beta cDNA libraries. Through fastp at Q25 and MiXCR, TCRdb rebuilt clones from the public reads, retaining in-frame beta chains. Every entry covers one CDR3 protein and lists the most common genes and DNA from its rows. Across this sample there are approximately 770,000 distinct CDR3 sequences, with more than 45% seen only once. The ten largest account for roughly 5.2% of the sample. General study outcomes and caveats: Significantly higher frequencies in patients than in controls were found for roughly 5 TRBV segments, including TRBV5-6, TRBV5-1 and TRBV20-1.

Sequencing was performed on blood. The receptors stem from a girl under 18 with multiple sclerosis.

This rearrangement joins TRBV11-3 to TRBJ1-4; D is possibly TRBD1 (6 bases). The CDR3 loop spans 14 amino acids. Germline lookup yields CDR1 SGHNT and CDR2 YENEEA. V was shortened by 4 bases and J by 7 bases, with 13 bases between the two germline ends. DNA for the CDR3: TGTGCCAGCAGCTCCCGGGACAAGCCTGAAAAACTGTTTTTT. Its protein product is CASSSRDKPEKLFF. Based on the CDR3 plus reference TRBV11-3 and TRBJ1-4, the full variable domain is EAGVVQSPRYKIIEKKQPVAFWCNPISGHNTLYWYLQNLGQGPELLIRYENEEAVDDSQLPKDRFSAERLKGVDSTLKIQPAELGDSAVYLCASSSRDKPEKLFFGSGTQLSVL.

This clonotype was found once. The V and J genes are TRBV5-1 and TRBJ2-1; 14 nucleotides align to TRBD2. Germline CDR1 and CDR2: SGHRS and YFSETQ. J lost 12 bases, V lost 4 bases, and 9 bases had no gene match. There are 15 residues in the CDR3. The CDR3 region has the DNA TGCGCCAGCAGCGTGGGACTAGCGGGAGAGGGGGTGCAGTTCTTC. It specifies CASSVGLAGEGVQFF.

The rearrangement joins TRBV20-1 to TRBJ2-7; 10 bases agree with TRBD2. The CDR3 is made up of 13 amino acids. Germline assignment: CDR1 DFQATT and CDR2 SNEGSKA (reference sequence). Trimming removed 6 bases from V and 8 bases from J; junction bases left unmatched: 10. As DNA, the CDR3 is TGCAGTGCCAAGGGGACTAGCGTATCTAAGCAGTACTTC. It yields the protein CSAKGTSVSKQYF.

The V call is TRBV7-8, the J call TRBJ2-7; 12 bases line up with TRBD2. The germline V gene has CDR1 SGHVS and CDR2 FQNEAQ. V lost 5 bases to trimming and J lost 0 bases; unmatched junction nucleotides: 8. The CDR3 loop spans 17 amino acids. The CDR3 region has the DNA TGTGCCAGCAGCCAGACTAGCGGGGGAGTTAACTCCTACGAGCAGTACTTC. Amino acid sequence: CASSQTSGGVNSYEQYF.

This clonotype was seen more than once but under ten times. J is TRBJ2-3 and V is TRBV5-1; maybe TRBD2 (5 bases). Trimming took off 4 bases at V and 2 bases at J, with 11 bases between the two ends. Germline V gene sequence: CDR1 SGHRS, CDR2 YFSETQ. This CDR3 has 14 residues. The CDR3 here is CASSDGLYTDTQYF. The CDR3, as DNA: TGCGCCAGCAGCGACGGACTGTACACAGATACGCAGTATTTT.

The sample holds a few counts of this clonotype. V is TRBV28 and J is TRBJ2-3; no clear D. CDR1 MDHEN and CDR2 SYDVKM come from the germline V gene. Trimming removed 8 bases at V and 0 bases at J, with 18 bases between. This CDR3 has 16 amino acids. For the CDR3, the DNA is TGTGCCAGCCCGGCCGGTCCAGCAACTAGCACAGATACGCAGTATTTT. Amino acid sequence: CASPAGPATSTDTQYF.

The chain has TRBV7-9 and TRBJ2-3; perhaps TRBD2 as D (6 bases). The ends were cut back, 4 bases at V and 4 bases at J, with 9 bases in the middle. Looked up from germline, CDR1 is SEHNR and CDR2 is FQNEAQ (reference sequence). CDR3 length equals 13 residues. The CDR3 reads CASSSPSADTQYF. The CDR3 region has the DNA TGTGCCAGCAGCTCCCCTAGCGCAGATACGCAGTATTTT. Looking up the rest from reference TRBV7-9 and TRBJ2-3 gives the full variable domain: DTGVSQNPRHKITKRGQNVTFRCDPISEHNRLYWYRQTLGQGPEFLTYFQNEAQLEKSRLLSDRFSAERPKGSFSTLEIQRTEQGDSAMYLCASSSPSADTQYFGPGTRLTVL.

A note on this clonotype: The junction and the germline gene differ at one end; a read error may be behind it. The chain uses TRBV6-6 and TRBJ2-4, with D possibly called TRBD1 or TRBD2 (5 bases each). The V gene's germline CDR1 is MNHNY and CDR2 SVGAGI (reference sequence). CDR3 length equals 17 residues. CDR3 residues: CASSYVGASLAKNVQYF. The DNA for the CDR3 is TGTGCCAGCAGTTACGTAGGGGCCTCTCTAGCCAAAAACGTTCAGTACTTC.

This clonotype was found many times. This rearrangement joins TRBV7-2 to TRBJ2-7, with unresolved D. CDR1 is SGHTA and CDR2 is FQGNSA in the germline V gene. CDR3 length: 14 residues. V was cut by 7 bases and J by 3 bases, with 16 bases left in between. The CDR3 region is CASTSAAGSYEQYF. The CDR3 nucleotides read TGTGCCAGCACCTCGGCGGCAGGTAGCTACGAGCAGTACTTC.

The V call is TRBV20-1, the J call TRBJ2-1; the match to TRBD2 covers 9 bases. The germline V gene encodes CDR1 DFQATT and CDR2 SNEGSKA (reference sequence). V dropped 4 bases and J dropped 9; count of bases not matched to a gene: 10. The CDR3 spans 14 residues. The CDR3: CSATGGRAKGEQFF. As DNA, the CDR3 is TGCAGTGCTACCGGCGGGAGGGCCAAGGGTGAGCAGTTCTTC.

This clonotype was counted only a few times. V is TRBV15 and J is TRBJ2-1, with unresolved D. CDR3 size: 15 residues. The V end lost 1 base, the J end lost 6 bases, and 13 bases lay between the germline ends. Per germline, CDR1 LNHNV and CDR2 YYDKDF (reference sequence). The CDR3 DNA reads TGTGCCACCAGCAGAGTGATGCAGTCAGCCAATGAGCAGTTCTTC. This encodes CATSRVMQSANEQFF.

This clonotype has just a few counts. The chain is built from TRBV7-8 and TRBJ1-3, with 8 nucleotides matching TRBD1. The CDR3 is 15 amino acids. CDR1 SGHVS and CDR2 FQNEAQ come from the germline V gene. J was trimmed by 0 bases and V by 5 bases; bases with no gene match: 3. CDR3: CASSPGGASGNTIYF. The CDR3 DNA reads TGTGCCAGCAGCCCAGGGGGCGCCTCTGGAAACACCATATATTTT.

The J gene is TRBJ2-7, the V gene TRBV28; D gene uncertain. The ends were cut back, 3 bases at V and 5 bases at J, with 5 bases in the middle. The CDR3 runs to 11 residues. The germline gives CDR1 MDHEN, CDR2 SYDVKM. DNA of the CDR3: TGTGCCAGCAGTTTCTTCGACGAGCAGTACTTC. This gives the protein CASSFFDEQYF.

This clonotype was seen only a few times. V and J are TRBV29-1 and TRBJ2-7; weak D call: TRBD1 (7 bases). V was cut by 7 bases and J by 3 bases, with 13 bases left in between. Germline V CDR1 and CDR2: SQVTM, ANQGSEA. The length of the CDR3 is 12 residues. CDR3 coding DNA: TGCAGCGGCGGGGACAGTATCTACGAGCAGTACTTC. Its translation is CSGGDSIYEQYF.

CDR3 bases: TGTGCCAGCAGCCCCGGACTAGCGGGAGTGGCCCTGGATACGCAGTATTTT. Translated, it gives CASSPGLAGVALDTQYF. The chain recombines TRBV11-2 with TRBJ2-3; 13 bases line up with TRBD2. Germline CDR1 reads SGHAT; CDR2 reads FQNNGV. V lost 5 bases, J lost 6 bases, and 11 bases stayed unmatched. CDR3 size: 17 residues.

V is TRBV3-1 and J is TRBJ2-7; 8 bases line up with TRBD2. CDR1 and CDR2 (germline): LGHDT, YNNKEL (reference sequence). The CDR3 totals 14 residues. V shed 3 bases, J shed 10 bases, and the junction held 11 bases outside the gene matches. The CDR3 nucleotides read TGTGCCAGCAGCCAGGGCCAAACGAGCGGGAGACAGTACTTC. It encodes CASSQGQTSGRQYF.

The V gene is TRBV7-2, the J gene TRBJ1-2; D perhaps matches TRBD1 (5 bases). CDR1 and CDR2 (germline): SGHTA, FQGNSA. The CDR3 loop spans 15 amino acids. With 1 base removed from V and 5 bases from J, the gap between germline ends came to 14 bases. CDR3 residues: CASSLGGISGYGYTF. In DNA form, the CDR3 reads TGTGCCAGCAGCTTAGGGGGCATATCGGGATATGGCTACACCTTC.

The chain carries TRBV11-2 and TRBJ2-5, with D unclear. This CDR3 contains 13 residues. The germline V gene has CDR1 SGHAT and CDR2 FQNNGV. The V end lost 0 bases, the J end lost 7 bases, and 9 bases lay between the germline ends. Here the CDR3 reads CASSLEAPVTQYF. CDR3 sequence (DNA): TGTGCCAGCAGCTTAGAAGCTCCAGTGACCCAGTACTTC.

The rearrangement joins TRBV5-1 to TRBJ2-1; TRBD2 matches 11 bases. J gave up 1 base and V 1 base, and 4 bases lay outside the gene matches. The germline gives CDR1 SGHRS, CDR2 YFSETQ. This CDR3 comprises 17 residues. CDR3 nucleotides: TGCGCCAGCAGCTTGACTAGCGGGAGTGGGTCCTACAATGAGCAGTTCTTC. Its protein product is CASSLTSGSGSYNEQFF.

This clonotype was seen a few times. The chain carries TRBV27 and TRBJ2-1; TRBD2 aligns across 14 bases. The length of the CDR3 is 16 residues. J gave up 8 bases and V 5 bases, and 8 bases lay outside the gene matches. From germline, CDR1 is MNHEY and CDR2 SMNVEV (reference sequence). The CDR3 DNA sequence: TGTGCCAGCAGTCAGCCGGGACTAGCGGGAGAGGATGAGCAGTTCTTC. It codes for CASSQPGLAGEDEQFF.

The chain links TRBV6-5 to TRBJ2-1; TRBD2 might be the D (5 bases). The CDR3 consists of 15 residues. Trimming shortened V by 6 bases and J by 7 bases, and 19 bases separated the two germline ends. Germline V gives CDR1 MNHEY, CDR2 SVGAGI. CDR3: CASRPGRRKGNEQFF. The DNA for the CDR3 is TGTGCCAGCAGGCCGGGAAGGAGGAAAGGAAATGAGCAGTTCTTC.

V usage is TRBV25-1 and J usage is TRBJ2-5, with 15 bases that match TRBD2. The CDR3 covers 16 residues. Germline assignment: CDR1 MGHDK and CDR2 SYGVNS. The ends lost 4 bases at V and 5 bases at J; junction bases unmatched: 5. In DNA form, the CDR3 reads TGTGCCAGCAGTGTGGGACTAGCGGGAGGAGTCGAGACCCAGTACTTC. Encoded protein: CASSVGLAGGVETQYF.

The J gene is TRBJ2-7, the V gene TRBV28; TRBD2 might be the D (5 bases). The J call may be faulty, since TRBJ2-3 better matches the DNA end. Germline V CDR1 and CDR2: MDHEN, SYDVKM. The CDR3 contains 12 residues. The CDR3 nucleotides are TGTGCCAGCAGTTTCCTCGGCAGCGGGCAGTATTTT. Protein product: CASSFLGSGQYF.

The genes are TRBV28 and TRBJ1-5; a possible D gene is TRBD1 (6 bases). Germline CDR1 and CDR2: MDHEN and SYDVKM. The CDR3 spans 13 residues. The V and J ends lost 7 bases and 5 bases respectively, with 12 bases between them. CDR3 bases: TGTGCCAGCACCTTACAGGGAGATCAGCCCCAGCATTTT. Its protein product is CASTLQGDQPQHF.

The chain links TRBV20-1 to TRBJ2-1, with D possibly matching TRBD2 (5 bases). The CDR3 runs to 13 residues. V lost 3 bases to trimming and J lost 9 bases, with 15 bases between them. The germline CDR1 and CDR2 sequences are DFQATT and SNEGSKA (reference sequence). The CDR3: CSASVGGTGEQFF. In DNA form, the CDR3 reads TGCAGTGCTAGCGTCGGAGGTACGGGTGAGCAGTTCTTC.

The chain joins TRBV20-1 to TRBJ2-1; TRBD2 is a possible D gene (5 bases). Germline V gene data show CDR1 as DFQATT and CDR2 as SNEGSKA (reference sequence). The CDR3 contains 14 residues. V was cut by 4 bases and J by 7 bases, with 17 bases left in between. In DNA, the CDR3 is TGCAGTGCTATATGGCGGGCGGCGATGAATGAGCAGTTCTTC. It translates to CSAIWRAAMNEQFF.

This clonotype came up a few times. V gene TRBV14 combines with J gene TRBJ2-5; possibly TRBD1 for D (5 bases). CDR1 and CDR2 from the germline V gene are SGHDN and FVKESK. Trimming took off 1 base at V and 1 base at J, with 13 bases between the two ends. The CDR3 is 16 amino acids. The CDR3 DNA sequence: TGTGCCAGCAGCCAAGTTGGGGCAGGGCGCCAAGAGACCCAGTACTTC. Translation gives CASSQVGAGRQETQYF.